These 13 T cell receptor beta chains originate from one sample sequenced in a study of blood T cells in healthy people across ages. For the second PCR, which ran for 7 to 11 cycles, a sample-barcoded 5' primer and a J-beta primer mix were used. TCRdb processed the 5' RACE reads anew with MiXCR; each CDR3 protein has one entry. The sample yields 1.5 million to 2 million distinct CDR3 sequences, 34% seen once. Sequenced input: blood. The receptors come from a woman aged 25 to 39 in good health.

V and J are TRBV29-1 and TRBJ2-3; 8 bases are shared with TRBD2. The V segment lost 6 bases and the J segment 4 bases; nucleotides outside the gene matches: 9. Per germline, CDR1 SQVTM and CDR2 ANQGSEA. There are 14 residues in the CDR3. CDR3 amino acids: CSVPMSAGADTQYF. The DNA for the CDR3 is TGCAGCGTCCCCATGTCAGCGGGAGCAGATACGCAGTATTTT.

The chain has TRBV27 and TRBJ2-1, with 11 bases lining up with TRBD2. Germline CDR1 and CDR2: MNHEY and SMNVEV (reference sequence). Trimming removed 4 bases from V and 7 bases from J; junction bases left unmatched: 6. This CDR3 is built from 15 residues. CDR3 sequence: CASSSGASGGNEQFF. CDR3 in DNA: TGTGCCAGCAGTTCTGGGGCTAGCGGGGGGAATGAGCAGTTCTTC.

This clonotype was seen only a few times. The rearrangement uses TRBV29-1 and TRBJ1-2, with D perhaps TRBD1 (5 bases). The CDR3 loop spans 12 amino acids. Germline CDR1 and CDR2: SQVTM and ANQGSEA. V was cut by 7 bases and J by 7 bases, with 16 bases left in between. CDR3: CSARDPWGGYTF. Here the CDR3 DNA reads TGCAGCGCTCGGGACCCCTGGGGTGGCTACACCTTC. Complete variable domain (other parts from reference TRBV29-1 and TRBJ1-2): SAVISQKPSRDICQRGTSLTIQCQVDSQVTMMFWYRQQPGQSLTLIATANQGSEATYESGFVIDKFPISRPNLTFSTLTVSNMSPEDSSIYLCSARDPWGGYTFGSGTRLTVV.

The chain joins TRBV11-2 to TRBJ2-2; no clear D gene. With 0 bases removed from V and 5 bases from J, the gap between germline ends came to 16 bases. Germline assignment: CDR1 SGHAT and CDR2 FQNNGV. This CDR3 comprises 17 residues. The CDR3 bases are TGTGCCAGCAGCTTAGATGGTTTGCCAGTTAATACCGGGGAGCTGTTTTTT. Translation: CASSLDGLPVNTGELFF. The full variable domain, its missing parts supplied by reference TRBV11-2 and TRBJ2-2, is EAGVAQSPRYKIIEKRQSVAFWCNPISGHATLYWYQQILGQGPKLLIQFQNNGVVDDSQLPKDRFSAERLKGVDSTLKIQPAKLEDSAVYLCASSLDGLPVNTGELFFGEGSRLTVL.

The chain carries TRBV6-5 and TRBJ1-5; tentatively, D is TRBD1 (5 bases). The V end lost 4 bases, the J end lost 2 bases, and 21 bases lay between the germline ends. Germline CDR1 and CDR2: MNHEY and SVGAGI. The CDR3 covers 18 residues. CDR3 sequence reads: CASSFSTRQFFGNQPQHF. In DNA form, the CDR3 reads TGTGCCAGCAGTTTCTCAACCCGACAGTTTTTTGGCAATCAGCCCCAGCATTTT.

This chain links TRBV2 with TRBJ2-1, with D perhaps matching TRBD1 (5 bases). V was trimmed by 11 bases and J by 8 bases, leaving 16 bases between them. The CDR3 loop spans 12 amino acids. The germline CDR1 and CDR2 sequences are SNHLY and FYNNEI. Written as DNA, the CDR3 is TGTGCCTCCCTAGGGGCTTACGATGAGCAGTTCTTC. The encoded protein is CASLGAYDEQFF. Complete variable domain (other parts from reference TRBV2 and TRBJ2-1): EPEVTQTPSHQVTQMGQEVILRCVPISNHLYFYWYRQILGQKVEFLVSFYNNEISEKSEIFDDQFSVERPDGSNFTLKIRSTKLEDSAMYFCASLGAYDEQFFGPGTRLTVL.

The chain is built from TRBV19 and TRBJ1-2; 7 bases line up with TRBD1. The CDR3 is made up of 16 amino acids. After removal of 9 bases from V and 6 bases from J, the junction contained 19 bases not matched to a gene. Germline V gene lookup returns CDR1 LNHDA and CDR2 SQIVND (reference sequence). The CDR3 sequence: CASTKTGTAPSNGYTF. As DNA, the CDR3 is TGTGCCAGCACCAAAACAGGGACAGCCCCAAGCAATGGCTACACCTTC.

The V gene is TRBV2, the J gene TRBJ2-1; D is possibly TRBD1 or TRBD2 (5 bases each). Per the germline V gene, CDR1 is SNHLY and CDR2 is FYNNEI. This CDR3 spans 15 amino acids. Between the trimmed V and J ends, which lost 0 bases and 3 bases, there was a span of 9 bases. The chain's CDR3 is CASSEAGTVYNEQFF. The CDR3 DNA is TGTGCCAGCAGTGAAGCCGGGACGGTCTACAATGAGCAGTTCTTC.

The sample holds many counts of this clonotype. The chain carries TRBV7-2 and TRBJ2-5; unclear D gene. The assigned J gene may be wrong: the sequence end matches TRBJ2-3 better. CDR3 size: 12 residues. Germline assignment: CDR1 SGHTA and CDR2 FQGNSA. This CDR3 is CASSLEVGTQYF. In DNA, the CDR3 is TGTGCCAGCAGCTTAGAAGTGGGTACGCAGTATTTT.

This clonotype has a handful of counts. The chain uses TRBV6-6 and TRBJ1-2, with D perhaps TRBD1 (5 bases). The V gene lost 3 bases and the J gene lost 9 bases, with 14 bases spanning the gap. The CDR3 has 13 residues. Per the germline V gene, CDR1 is MNHNY and CDR2 is SVGAGI (reference sequence). In nucleotides, the CDR3 is TGTGCCAGCAGTTATTTGGGGACGGGTAGCTACACCTTC. As protein: CASSYLGTGSYTF.

The J gene is TRBJ1-5, the V gene TRBV30; D not resolved. Germline V gene data show CDR1 as GTSNPN and CDR2 as SVGIG (reference sequence). The CDR3 has 15 amino acids. V was cut by 0 bases and J by 1 base, with 10 bases left in between. The CDR3 region is CAWSVGVGSNQPQHF. CDR3 DNA sequence: TGTGCCTGGAGTGTCGGAGTCGGGAGCAATCAGCCCCAGCATTTT.

In its sample, this clonotype was seen a few times. The chain has TRBV7-9 and TRBJ2-7; 7 bases fit TRBD2. The V segment lost 2 bases and the J segment 3 bases; nucleotides outside the gene matches: 7. Germline-derived CDR1 and CDR2 are SEHNR and FQNEAQ (reference sequence). The CDR3 consists of 15 residues. CDR3 residues: CASSLHGTKDYEQYF. DNA for the CDR3: TGTGCCAGCAGCTTACACGGGACTAAGGACTACGAGCAGTACTTC.

This clonotype has only a few counts. The chain is built from TRBV28 and TRBJ2-6; D not resolved. Germline V gene sequence: CDR1 MDHEN, CDR2 SYDVKM. V was cut by 9 bases and J by 2 bases, with 17 bases left in between. This CDR3 region has 16 residues. The CDR3 sequence is CASQTVGSAGANVLTF. The CDR3 DNA reads as TGTGCCAGTCAAACCGTCGGGTCAGCTGGGGCCAACGTCCTGACTTTC.